What follows are 20 T cell receptor beta chains derived from one specimen sequenced in a study of beta chain features in type 1 diabetes. What was sequenced were expressed TCRB transcripts, since all of the isolated RNA had been reverse transcribed. TCRdb's table, derived via immunoSEQ multiplex PCR, lists solely in-frame clones and lacks some. The sample holds some 150,000 clones, approximately 12% seen once. Sequenced material: central memory CD4+ T cells from blood. All receptors derive from a man aged 18-30 years in good health.

V and J are TRBV28 and TRBJ2-7; 9 nucleotides match TRBD2. This CDR3 is built from 11 residues. CDR1 MDHEN and CDR2 SYDVKM come from the germline V gene. After removal of 11 bases from V and 5 bases from J, the junction contained 4 bases not matched to a gene. CDR3 sequence (DNA): TGTGCCGGCGGGAGGGCCCACGAGCAGTACTTC. It translates to CAGGRAHEQYF.

This clone was detected only a few times. The V and J genes are TRBV7-2 and TRBJ2-7; the match to TRBD1 covers 7 bases. With V trimmed by 5 bases and J by 1 base, 8 bases remained unmatched. The CDR3 spans 15 residues. The germline CDR1 and CDR2 sequences are SGHTA and FQGNSA. The CDR3 is CASSRDRVTSYEQYF. The DNA of the CDR3 is TGTGCCAGCAGCCGTGACAGGGTTACATCCTACGAGCAGTACTTC.

This clone was found many times. The CDR3 sequence is CASSPRSGQFRDTQYF. The CDR3 DNA sequence: TGTGCCAGCAGCCCCCGGTCAGGGCAGTTTAGAGATACGCAGTATTTT. This chain connects TRBV5-4 to TRBJ2-3; a possible D gene is TRBD1 (5 bases). This CDR3 comprises 16 residues. The germline V gene encodes CDR1 SGHNT and CDR2 YYREEE (reference sequence). With 4 bases removed from V and 5 bases from J, the gap between germline ends came to 20 bases.

A few counts support this clone. The chain carries TRBV18 and TRBJ1-5, with 9 nucleotides matching TRBD1. V lost 6 bases and J lost 4; bases outside the gene matches: 4. The CDR3 spans 14 residues. Germline assignment: CDR1 KGHSH and CDR2 LQKENI. CDR3 bases: TGTGCCAGCTCCGAGGGGACAGGGAATCAGCCCCAGCATTTT. It encodes CASSEGTGNQPQHF.

This clone has ten or more counts. The chain links TRBV15 to TRBJ2-3; D is possibly TRBD2 (7 bases). V was pared by 2 bases and J by 1 base, with 16 bases between. Per the germline V gene, CDR1 is LNHNV and CDR2 is YYDKDF (reference sequence). The length of the CDR3 is 17 residues. The CDR3: CATSRPDRGGGTDTQYF. DNA for the CDR3: TGTGCCACCAGCAGACCTGATAGGGGGGGTGGCACAGATACGCAGTATTTT.

This clone was seen more than once but under ten times. The sample contains more than one DNA sequence encoding this CDR3. The V call is TRBV2, the J call TRBJ2-5; no reliable D call. V was pared by 5 bases and J by 2 bases, with 3 bases between. The CDR3 extends over 11 amino acids. CDR1 is SNHLY, CDR2 FYNNEI, per germline. This CDR3 reads CASSLQETQYF. The CDR3 nucleotides are TGTGCCAGCAGTCTTCAAGAGACCCAGTACTTC.

This clone was found a few times. The chain combines TRBV28 with TRBJ1-1, with 11 bases that match TRBD1. Germline values: CDR1 MDHEN, CDR2 SYDVKM. V lost 4 bases and J lost 11; bases outside the gene matches: 6. The CDR3 length is 13 residues. The CDR3 nucleotides are TGTGCCAGCAGTTGGACAGGGGGCCGGATGGCTTTCTTT. This translates into CASSWTGGRMAFF.

The table lists this clone with a few counts. V and J are TRBV7-9 and TRBJ2-5; the match to TRBD2 covers 7 bases. There are 14 residues in the CDR3. V dropped 3 bases and J dropped 3; count of bases not matched to a gene: 4. Germline CDR1 and CDR2: SEHNR and FQNEAQ (reference sequence). The CDR3 nucleotides read TGTGCCAGCAGCTTGAACAGCGGGAAAGAGACCCAGTACTTC. Amino acid sequence: CASSLNSGKETQYF.

The chain has TRBV6-5 and TRBJ2-7; 10 positions match TRBD2. The CDR3 runs 13 residues. The junction had 2 bases not matched to a gene; V was cut back by 6 bases and J by 3 bases. The germline CDR1 and CDR2 sequences are MNHEY and SVGAGI. The CDR3: CASRGLADYEQYF. The CDR3 region has the DNA TGTGCCAGCAGAGGACTAGCGGACTACGAGCAGTACTTC.

There are a few counts of this clone. The chain recombines TRBV30 with TRBJ1-3; 7 bases are a match to TRBD1. The CDR3 is 15 amino acids. V lost 3 bases, J lost 0 bases, and 5 bases stayed unmatched. Looked up from germline, CDR1 is GTSNPN and CDR2 is SVGIG (reference sequence). As DNA, the CDR3 is TGTGCCTGGAGACGAACAGGGGACTCTGGAAACACCATATATTTT. This sequence encodes CAWRRTGDSGNTIYF.

This clone was counted only a few times. J is TRBJ2-4 and V is TRBV7-3, with TRBD1 matching over 11 bases. Germline trimming cut 1 base from V and 8 bases from J; bases unmatched to any gene: 10. This CDR3 region has 17 residues. Germline V gene sequence: CDR1 SGHTA, CDR2 FQGTGA. CDR3 amino acids: CASSLSGTGGLADIQYF. CDR3 sequence (DNA): TGTGCCAGCAGCTTAAGTGGGACAGGGGGACTAGCTGACATTCAGTACTTC.

The chain has TRBV7-3 and TRBJ2-5; TRBD2 aligns across 12 bases. Germline values: CDR1 SGHTA, CDR2 FQGTGA. The CDR3 is 16 residues long. J was trimmed by 5 bases and V by 6 bases; bases with no gene match: 10. The chain's CDR3 is CASSSTSGSPWETQYF. The CDR3 DNA reads as TGTGCCAGCAGTTCGACTAGCGGGAGTCCGTGGGAGACCCAGTACTTC.

The chain uses TRBV28 and TRBJ1-5; D perhaps matches TRBD1 (5 bases). The germline V gene has CDR1 MDHEN and CDR2 SYDVKM. The V end was cut by 2 bases, the J end by 6 bases, with 14 bases between. This CDR3 has 15 amino acids. CDR3 amino acids: CASSLSTTGGQPQHF. In nucleotides, the CDR3 is TGTGCCAGCAGTTTAAGTACAACGGGGGGTCAGCCCCAGCATTTT.

The CDR3 sequence: CASSYSRDEQFF. DNA for the CDR3: TGTGCCAGCAGTTACTCGAGAGATGAGCAGTTCTTC. This chain links TRBV6-6 with TRBJ2-1; no reliable D call. The CDR3 is made up of 12 amino acids. Germline CDR1 reads MNHNY; CDR2 reads SVGAGI (reference sequence). V was shortened by 0 bases and J by 8 bases, with 5 bases between the two germline ends.

The chain carries TRBV5-1 and TRBJ2-7; D gene ambiguous. There are 13 residues in the CDR3. V was cut by 4 bases and J by 0 bases, with 8 bases left in between. The germline CDR1 and CDR2 sequences are SGHRS and YFSETQ. The CDR3 sequence: CASSKQGSYEQYF. The CDR3 DNA reads as TGCGCCAGCAGCAAACAAGGCTCCTACGAGCAGTACTTC.

V and J are TRBV23-1 and TRBJ2-1; 11 bases agree with TRBD1. TRBV23-1 is sorted into the ORF group, with uncertain function. This CDR3 comprises 16 residues. After removal of 2 bases from V and 8 bases from J, the junction contained 8 bases not matched to a gene. The CDR3 region has the DNA TGCGCCAGCAGTCAAAAGGGACAGGGGGTTGGAGATGAGCAGTTCTTC. Amino acid sequence: CASSQKGQGVGDEQFF.

This clone was recorded a few times. This chain links TRBV7-2 with TRBJ2-1; no clear D gene. The germline CDR1 and CDR2 sequences are SGHTA and FQGNSA. V was pared by 4 bases and J by 13 bases, with 20 bases between. This CDR3 is 14 amino acids long. As DNA, the CDR3 is TGTGCCAGCAGCTCCCTCCGTCCTAACCCATTACAGTTCTTC. Its translation is CASSSLRPNPLQFF.

This chain links TRBV2 with TRBJ2-3; TRBD1 might be the D (6 bases). Germline CDR1 is SNHLY and CDR2 is FYNNEI. CDR3 length: 13 amino acids. Trimming took off 7 bases at V and 4 bases at J, with 12 bases between the two ends. The CDR3 DNA reads TGTGCCAGCAACAGGGACCGCGCAGATACGCAGTATTTT. Protein sequence: CASNRDRADTQYF.

In its sample, this clone was seen many times. The likely explanation is a read error, given a far larger clone one base away. The V call is TRBV4-3, the J call TRBJ2-1; no definite D call. CDR1 is LGHNA and CDR2 is YSLEER in the germline V gene. The CDR3 loop spans 14 amino acids. V gave up 1 base and J gave up 6 bases, with 10 bases separating them. The CDR3 here is CASSQGIWGNEQFF. CDR3 DNA sequence: TGCGCCAGCAGCCAAGGGATTTGGGGCAATGAGCAGTTCTTC.

The rearrangement uses TRBV30 and TRBJ1-4, with D possibly matching TRBD1 (5 bases). The CDR3 is 14 residues long. Trimming left V 6 bases short and J 10 bases short, with 21 bases between. Per germline, CDR1 GTSNPN and CDR2 SVGIG (reference sequence). CDR3 DNA: TGTGCCTGTGTACCGGGACCGATAAGAAGAAAACTGTTTTTT. Translation: CACVPGPIRRKLFF. The full variable domain, its missing parts supplied by reference TRBV30 and TRBJ1-4, is SQTIHQWPATLVQPVGSPLSLECTVEGTSNPNLYWYRQAAGRGLQLLFYSVGIGQISSEVPQNLSASRPQDRQFILSSKKLLLSDSGFYLCACVPGPIRRKLFFGSGTQLSVL.